Reported below is one TCR beta chain. Using its own MiXCR run on the RT-PCR reads, TCRdb lists one record per CDR3 protein. The table shows about 23,000 distinct CDR3 sequences, with about 30% occurring only once. The data stem from a study of patients and donors after allogeneic stem cell transplantation. The germline V gene encodes CDR1 SGHRS and CDR2 YFSETQ. The CDR3 is made up of 13 amino acids. V shed 1 base and J shed 2 bases, with 7 bases lying between them. Sequencing input: blood, either unsorted or a sorted T cell fraction (not recorded which). This sequence joins TRBV5-1 and TRBJ2-7; no definite D call. The sequence was collected from a human donor who was either an allogeneic HSCT recipient or a stem cell or donor lymphocyte infusion donor (not recorded which). It is not recorded whose cells these are; they may come from a transplant donor. The CDR3 sequence is CASSLTFPYEQYF. The CDR3 region has the DNA TGCGCCAGCAGCTTGACATTCCCCTACGAGCAGTACTTC.